A selection of T cell receptor beta chains follows, all from one sample in a study of prognosis after radiotherapy for stage I lung cancer. TCRdb reprocessed the multiplex PCR reads with MiXCR, giving one entry per CDR3 protein. The sample lists some 13,000 distinct CDR3 sequences, around 50% seen once, with 28% in the top ten. Sequences were derived from PBMCs, sampled before or after stereotactic body radiation therapy (not recorded which). The receptors were gathered from a donor aged 50 or older with non-small cell lung cancer. Each CDR3 is given with its conserved first and last residue. D genes are given only for firm matches. Clone size is not always given. Where it is, it says once, few, many or a class for expanded clones.

j_gene: TRBJ2-1
d_gene: NA
abundance: NA
v_gene: TRBV10-3
CDR3aa: CAIRGVGNEQFF
CDR3nt: TGTGCCATCAGGGGGGTGGGCAATGAGCAGTTCTTC

j_gene: TRBJ2-3
d_gene: TRBD1
abundance: many
v_gene: TRBV6-1
CDR3aa: CASKTGDTQYF
CDR3nt: TGTGCCAGCAAGACAGGGGATACGCAGTATTTT

j_gene: TRBJ2-5
d_gene: TRBD2
abundance: NA
v_gene: TRBV7-2
CDR3aa: CASSGRTSSQETQYF
CDR3nt: TGTGCCAGCAGCGGGCGGACTAGCTCCCAAGAGACCCAGTACTTC

j_gene: TRBJ2-6
d_gene: NA
abundance: many
v_gene: TRBV6-5
CDR3aa: CASSYAMRANVLTF
CDR3nt: TGTGCCAGCAGTTACGCGATGAGGGCCAACGTCCTGACTTTC

j_gene: TRBJ1-2
d_gene: TRBD1
abundance: medium-sized
v_gene: TRBV2
CDR3aa: CASSLTLARGLGYTF
CDR3nt: TGTGCCAGCAGTCTGACCCTCGCCAGGGGGCTCGGCTACACCTTC

j_gene: TRBJ2-7
d_gene: TRBD1
abundance: NA
v_gene: TRBV20-1
CDR3aa: CSASGTGGYEQYF
CDR3nt: TGCAGTGCCTCTGGAACAGGGGGGTACGAGCAGTACTTC

j_gene: TRBJ2-5
d_gene: TRBD2
abundance: many
v_gene: TRBV20-1
CDR3aa: CSARSREDLYQETQYF
CDR3nt: TGCAGTGCTAGGTCGCGGGAGGACTTATACCAAGAGACCCAGTACTTC

j_gene: TRBJ2-2
d_gene: NA
abundance: medium-sized
v_gene: TRBV5-6
CDR3aa: CASSLVPGAGELFF
CDR3nt: TGTGCCAGCAGCTTGGTCCCCGGTGCCGGGGAGCTGTTTTTT

j_gene: TRBJ1-5
d_gene: NA
abundance: NA
v_gene: TRBV6-1
CDR3aa: CASSASVSNSNHPQHF
CDR3nt: TGCGCCAGCAGTGCTTCTGTCTCCAATAGCAATCATCCCCAGCATTTT

j_gene: TRBJ2-7
d_gene: TRBD2
abundance: many
v_gene: TRBV4-2
CDR3aa: CASSEEASGSLSLYEQYF
CDR3nt: TGTGCCAGCAGTGAGGAAGCTAGCGGGAGCTTATCTCTCTACGAGCAGTACTTC

j_gene: TRBJ1-6
d_gene: NA
abundance: medium-sized
v_gene: TRBV11-2
CDR3aa: CASSSIKSGNSPLHF
CDR3nt: TGTGCCAGCAGCTCGATCAAATCGGGCAATTCACCCCTCCACTTT

j_gene: TRBJ2-1
d_gene: TRBD1
abundance: few
v_gene: TRBV2
CDR3aa: CASFFGDRANEQFF
CDR3nt: TGTGCCAGCTTTTTCGGGGACAGGGCCAATGAGCAGTTCTTC

j_gene: TRBJ1-1
d_gene: NA
abundance: many
v_gene: TRBV18
CDR3aa: CASSPRSVLNTEAFF
CDR3nt: TGTGCCAGCTCACCCAGGTCGGTTTTGAACACTGAAGCTTTCTTT

j_gene: TRBJ1-6
d_gene: TRBD1
abundance: medium-sized
v_gene: TRBV6-4
CDR3aa: CASSATGEGDSPLHF
CDR3nt: TGTGCCAGCAGTGCGACAGGGGAAGGGGATTCACCCCTCCACTTT

j_gene: TRBJ2-7
d_gene: TRBD1
abundance: NA
v_gene: TRBV6-1
CDR3aa: CASRKPGQVSYEQYF
CDR3nt: TGTGCCAGCAGAAAACCGGGACAGGTTTCCTACGAGCAGTACTTC

j_gene: TRBJ2-7
d_gene: NA
abundance: few
v_gene: TRBV20-1
CDR3aa: CSARDMEGGDYEQYF
CDR3nt: TGCAGTGCTAGAGATATGGAAGGCGGAGACTACGAGCAGTACTTC

j_gene: TRBJ1-1
d_gene: TRBD1
abundance: many
v_gene: TRBV6-1
CDR3aa: CASSKPEDRGTEAFF
CDR3nt: TGTGCCAGCAGCAAACCTGAAGACAGGGGGACTGAAGCTTTCTTT

j_gene: TRBJ1-2
d_gene: NA
abundance: many
v_gene: TRBV5-6
CDR3aa: CASSFLGPDDYGYTF
CDR3nt: TGTGCCAGCAGCTTTCTCGGTCCAGACGACTATGGCTACACCTTC

j_gene: TRBJ2-7
d_gene: TRBD1
abundance: medium-sized
v_gene: TRBV5-1
CDR3aa: CASSLYSGTDLYEQYF
CDR3nt: TGCGCCAGCAGCTTGTACTCGGGGACAGACCTCTACGAGCAGTACTTC

j_gene: TRBJ2-5
d_gene: NA
abundance: medium-sized
v_gene: TRBV7-2
CDR3aa: CASSLGGVVETQYF
CDR3nt: TGTGCCAGCAGCTTAGGGGGAGTGGTAGAGACCCAGTACTTC

j_gene: TRBJ1-1
d_gene: NA
abundance: many
v_gene: TRBV30
CDR3aa: CAWREHTEAFF
CDR3nt: TGTGCCTGGAGGGAACACACTGAAGCTTTCTTT

j_gene: TRBJ2-1
d_gene: NA
abundance: NA
v_gene: TRBV7-2
CDR3aa: CASSLEMNEQFF
CDR3nt: TGTGCCAGCAGCTTAGAAATGAATGAGCAGTTCTTC

j_gene: TRBJ2-7
d_gene: TRBD2
abundance: NA
v_gene: TRBV6-1
CDR3aa: CASSTDAGGLWYEHYF
CDR3nt: TGTGCCAGCAGTACAGATGCGGGGGGCCTTTGGTACGAGCATTACTTC

j_gene: TRBJ1-5
d_gene: NA
abundance: NA
v_gene: TRBV6-2/TRBV6-3
CDR3aa: CASSWVFSNHPQHF
CDR3nt: TGTGCCAGCAGTTGGGTATTTAGCAATCACCCCCAGCATTTT

j_gene: TRBJ1-6
d_gene: NA
abundance: once
v_gene: TRBV10-3
CDR3aa: CAITRSLVRNSPLNF
CDR3nt: TGTGCCATCACCCGCAGCCTGGTACGAAATTCACCCCTCAACTTT

j_gene: TRBJ2-7
d_gene: TRBD1
abundance: many
v_gene: TRBV6-1
CDR3aa: CASRGTGVRAYEQYF
CDR3nt: TGTGCCAGCAGGGGGACAGGGGTGAGAGCCTACGAGCAGTACTTC

j_gene: TRBJ2-7
d_gene: NA
abundance: NA
v_gene: TRBV2
CDR3aa: CASSEIRGNGGEQYF
CDR3nt: TGTGCCAGCAGTGAAATCAGGGGGAACGGGGGCGAGCAGTACTTC

j_gene: TRBJ2-7
d_gene: NA
abundance: once
v_gene: TRBV20-1
CDR3aa: CSARDLSGPFGQQYF
CDR3nt: TGCAGTGCTAGAGATCTTAGCGGACCCTTTGGCCAGCAGTACTTC